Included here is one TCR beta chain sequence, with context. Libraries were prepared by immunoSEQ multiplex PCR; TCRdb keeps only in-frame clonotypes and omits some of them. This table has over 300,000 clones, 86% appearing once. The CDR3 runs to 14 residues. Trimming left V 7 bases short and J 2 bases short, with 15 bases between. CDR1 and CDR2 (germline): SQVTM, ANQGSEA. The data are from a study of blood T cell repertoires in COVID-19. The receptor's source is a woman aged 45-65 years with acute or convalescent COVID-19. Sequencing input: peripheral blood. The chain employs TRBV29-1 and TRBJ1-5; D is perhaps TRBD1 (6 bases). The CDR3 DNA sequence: TGCAGCGGGCCACAGGGTTCACGCAATCAGCCCCAGCATTTT. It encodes CSGPQGSRNQPQHF.